The 15 T cell receptor beta chains below come from one sample, sequenced in a study of blood T cell repertoires in COVID-19. Clones were read by immunoSEQ multiplex PCR, and TCRdb kept only the in-frame ones, dropping some. The repertoire consists of fewer than 350,000 clones, with about nine tenths occurring once and the leading ten covering over 0.9%. Sequencing was performed on PBMCs or T cells enriched from blood (not recorded which). These receptors were obtained from a woman in her 30s who had been exposed to COVID-19.

The chain is built from TRBV10-3 and TRBJ1-6; TRBD1 aligns across 8 bases. CDR1 is ENHRY and CDR2 is SYGVKD in the germline V gene. This CDR3 spans 15 amino acids. The ends lost 6 bases at V and 3 bases at J; junction bases unmatched: 4. The CDR3 sequence is CAIRETGGYNSPLHF. CDR3 coding DNA: TGTGCCATCAGGGAAACAGGGGGCTATAATTCACCCCTCCACTTT.

This rearrangement joins TRBV30 to TRBJ1-4; TRBD1 is a possible D gene (6 bases). V lost 8 bases and J lost 8, with 15 bases in between. Germline loops: CDR1 GTSNPN, CDR2 SVGIG (reference sequence). The CDR3 covers 12 residues. CDR3 bases: TGTGCCGGGGACAATGATAAAGAAAAACTGTTTTTT. Translating gives CAGDNDKEKLFF.

This chain uses TRBV28 with TRBJ2-3; perhaps TRBD2 as D (6 bases). The germline V and J ends were trimmed by 8 bases and 9 bases, with 18 bases remaining between them. This CDR3 is built from 13 residues. Per germline, CDR1 MDHEN and CDR2 SYDVKM. In DNA, the CDR3 is TGTGCCAGCTCTGAGCGGGCGGAGAGGACGCAGTATTTT. It codes for CASSERAERTQYF.

This clone is a singleton in its sample. This chain joins TRBV6-5 and TRBJ1-1, with D perhaps TRBD1 (5 bases). V lost 0 bases to trimming and J lost 5 bases, with 10 bases between them. CDR1 and CDR2 from the germline V gene are MNHEY and SVGAGI. The CDR3 spans 14 residues. The CDR3 nucleotides are TGTGCCAGCAGTTACTCGTTCTCAGGGACTGAAGCTTTCTTT. It codes for CASSYSFSGTEAFF.

This clone was observed once. The chain joins TRBV7-9 to TRBJ1-4; D might be TRBD1 (5 bases). The V gene's germline CDR1 is SEHNR and CDR2 FQNEAQ (reference sequence). The germline V and J ends were trimmed by 5 bases and 1 base, with 20 bases remaining between them. This CDR3 comprises 18 residues. The CDR3 region has the DNA TGTGCCAGCAGCCCCACCGGGGGGGGGATGATAACTAATGAAAAACTGTTTTTT. It codes for CASSPTGGGMITNEKLFF.

The V call is TRBV7-2, the J call TRBJ2-3, with 16 bases that match TRBD2. The germline V gene has CDR1 SGHTA and CDR2 FQGNSA. This CDR3 contains 19 residues. With V trimmed by 2 bases and J by 4 bases, 9 bases remained unmatched. CDR3 DNA: TGTGCCAGCAGCTTATCCCTTAAGGGACTAGCGGGAGGGCCAGATACGCAGTATTTT. Translating it yields CASSLSLKGLAGGPDTQYF.

The rearrangement joins TRBV28 to TRBJ1-2, with a possible D match to TRBD1 (6 bases). The germline gives CDR1 MDHEN, CDR2 SYDVKM. The CDR3 loop spans 13 amino acids. V was clipped by 5 bases and J by 8 bases, with 15 bases between them. DNA for the CDR3: TGTGCCAGCAGTCCCTGGACAGCCTACGGCTACACCTTC. The encoded protein is CASSPWTAYGYTF.

The J gene is TRBJ1-2, the V gene TRBV29-1, with 10 bases lining up with TRBD1. The CDR3 totals 12 residues. Germline lookup yields CDR1 SQVTM and CDR2 ANQGSEA. The ends lost 5 bases at V and 7 bases at J; junction bases unmatched: 4. CDR3 sequence (DNA): TGCAGCGTTTTGGACAGGGGGTTTGGCTACACCTTC. This translates into CSVLDRGFGYTF.

The chain employs TRBV5-1 and TRBJ2-1; 14 positions agree with TRBD2. The germline gives CDR1 SGHRS, CDR2 YFSETQ. Germline trimming cut 2 bases from V and 0 bases from J; bases unmatched to any gene: 10. The CDR3 runs to 20 residues. CDR3 DNA: TGCGCCAGCAGCTTATCCCTACTGACTAGCGGGAGGGCCTCCTACAATGAGCAGTTCTTC. Translated, it gives CASSLSLLTSGRASYNEQFF.

The rearrangement uses TRBV28 and TRBJ2-7, with D perhaps TRBD1 (6 bases). Trimming stripped 4 bases from V and 9 bases from J, with 19 bases between. The CDR3 consists of 14 residues. CDR1 MDHEN and CDR2 SYDVKM come from the germline V gene. The CDR3 spells CASSSTRTPQGQYF. As DNA, the CDR3 is TGTGCCAGCAGTTCTACCAGGACCCCACAGGGGCAGTACTTC.

The V call is TRBV19, the J call TRBJ2-7, with 8 bases aligning to TRBD2. The CDR3 extends over 15 amino acids. Germline V CDR1 and CDR2: LNHDA, SQIVND (reference sequence). J lost 2 bases, V lost 5 bases, and 8 bases had no gene match. The CDR3 DNA reads as TGTGCCAGTAGTGCCGCCACTAGCGGAACCTACGAGCAGTACTTC. It specifies CASSAATSGTYEQYF.

The chain recombines TRBV18 with TRBJ1-1, with D possibly matching TRBD1 (6 bases). CDR1 is KGHSH and CDR2 is LQKENI in the germline V gene. Trimming left V 1 base short and J 3 bases short, with 15 bases between. This CDR3 spans 16 amino acids. Here the CDR3 reads CASSPRRAGVDTEAFF. The DNA of the CDR3 is TGTGCCAGCTCACCACGAAGAGCAGGGGTTGACACTGAAGCTTTCTTT.

V is TRBV7-6 and J is TRBJ1-4; the match to TRBD1 covers 10 bases. V shed 5 bases, J shed 5 bases, and the junction held 8 bases outside the gene matches. The CDR3 is 16 amino acids. From germline, CDR1 is SGHVS and CDR2 FNYEAQ. The CDR3 loop reads CASSARTGGRNEKLFF. The DNA for the CDR3 is TGTGCCAGCAGCGCCAGGACAGGGGGGCGGAATGAAAAACTGTTTTTT.

Worth noting for this clone: Other DNA sequences in this specimen translate into the identical CDR3. The chain combines TRBV28 with TRBJ1-1, with D possibly TRBD1 on 5 matching bases. The germline CDR1 and CDR2 sequences are MDHEN and SYDVKM. V lost 4 bases and J lost 2, with 8 bases in between. The CDR3 has 13 amino acids. The CDR3 is CASSSGQNTEAFF. The CDR3 DNA is TGTGCCAGCAGTTCAGGACAAAACACTGAAGCTTTCTTT.

This sequence joins TRBV30 and TRBJ2-2; 10 nucleotides align to TRBD2. CDR1 and CDR2 (germline): GTSNPN, SVGIG (reference sequence). The CDR3 sequence is 15 residues long. V gave up 3 bases and J gave up 5 bases; unmatched junction bases: 6. CDR3 sequence: CAWRLAGAFTGELFF. In DNA, the CDR3 is TGTGCCTGGAGGCTAGCGGGAGCATTTACCGGGGAGCTGTTTTTT.